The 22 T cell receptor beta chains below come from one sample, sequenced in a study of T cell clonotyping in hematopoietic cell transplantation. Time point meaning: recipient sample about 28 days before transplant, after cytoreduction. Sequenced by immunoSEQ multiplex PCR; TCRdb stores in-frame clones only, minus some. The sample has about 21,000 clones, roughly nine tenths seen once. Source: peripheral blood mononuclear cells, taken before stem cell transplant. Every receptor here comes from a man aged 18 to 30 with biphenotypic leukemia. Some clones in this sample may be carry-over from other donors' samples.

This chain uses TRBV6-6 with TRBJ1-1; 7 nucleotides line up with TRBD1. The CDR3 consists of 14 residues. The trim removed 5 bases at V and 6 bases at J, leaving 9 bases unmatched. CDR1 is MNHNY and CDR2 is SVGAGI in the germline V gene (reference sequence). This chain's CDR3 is CASSRQGGGAEAFF. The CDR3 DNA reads TGTGCCAGCAGTCGACAGGGCGGTGGGGCTGAAGCTTTCTTT.

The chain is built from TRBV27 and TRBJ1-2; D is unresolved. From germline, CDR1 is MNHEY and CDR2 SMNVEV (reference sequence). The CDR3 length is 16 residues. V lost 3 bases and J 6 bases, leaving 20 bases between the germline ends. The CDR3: CASSFKAWQSVNGYTF. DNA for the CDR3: TGTGCCAGCAGTTTTAAGGCCTGGCAGTCTGTTAATGGCTACACCTTC.

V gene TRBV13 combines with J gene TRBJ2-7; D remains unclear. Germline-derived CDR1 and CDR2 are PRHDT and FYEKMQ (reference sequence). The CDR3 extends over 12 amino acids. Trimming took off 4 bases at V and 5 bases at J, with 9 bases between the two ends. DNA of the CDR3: TGTGCCAGCAGCTCCGGACGAGACGAGCAGTACTTC. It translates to CASSSGRDEQYF.

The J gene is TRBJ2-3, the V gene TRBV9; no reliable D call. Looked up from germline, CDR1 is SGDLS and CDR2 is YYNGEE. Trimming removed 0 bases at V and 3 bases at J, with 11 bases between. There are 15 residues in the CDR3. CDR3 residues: CASSVATRRTDTQYF. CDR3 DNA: TGTGCCAGCAGCGTAGCGACGCGTCGGACAGATACGCAGTATTTT.

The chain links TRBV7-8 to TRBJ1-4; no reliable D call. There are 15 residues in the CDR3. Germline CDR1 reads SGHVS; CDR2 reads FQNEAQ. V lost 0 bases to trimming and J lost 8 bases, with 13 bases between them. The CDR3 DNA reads TGTGCCAGCAGCTTAGCCGGGAACGGCGGGGAAAAACTGTTTTTT. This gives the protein CASSLAGNGGEKLFF. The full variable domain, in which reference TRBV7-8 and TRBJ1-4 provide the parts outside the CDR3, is GAGVSQSPRYKVAKRGQDVALRCDPISGHVSLFWYQQALGQGPEFLTYFQNEAQLDKSGLPSDRFFAERPEGSVSTLKIQRTQQEDSAVYLCASSLAGNGGEKLFFGSGTQLSVL.

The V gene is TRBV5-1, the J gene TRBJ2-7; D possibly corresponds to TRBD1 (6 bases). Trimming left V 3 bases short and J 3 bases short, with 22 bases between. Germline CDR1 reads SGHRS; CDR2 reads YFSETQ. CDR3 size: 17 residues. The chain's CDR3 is CASSWEPPGHGYYEQYF. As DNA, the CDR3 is TGCGCCAGCAGCTGGGAGCCCCCGGGACACGGTTACTACGAGCAGTACTTC.

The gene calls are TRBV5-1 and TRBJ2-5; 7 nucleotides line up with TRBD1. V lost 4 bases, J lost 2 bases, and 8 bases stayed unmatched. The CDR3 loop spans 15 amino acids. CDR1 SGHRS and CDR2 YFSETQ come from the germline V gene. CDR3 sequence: CASSDPEGAQETQYF. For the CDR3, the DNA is TGCGCCAGCAGCGATCCCGAGGGGGCACAAGAGACCCAGTACTTC.

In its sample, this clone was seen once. The CDR3 loop is CASSMGPDASFYEQYF. The CDR3 DNA sequence: TGTGCCAGTAGTATGGGCCCCGATGCCTCGTTCTACGAGCAGTACTTC. The chain carries TRBV19 and TRBJ2-7; no clear D. The germline V gene has CDR1 LNHDA and CDR2 SQIVND (reference sequence). Trimming took off 3 bases at V and 3 bases at J, with 18 bases between the two ends. The CDR3 is made up of 16 amino acids. The full variable domain, completed using reference TRBV19 and TRBJ2-7, is DGGITQSPKYLFRKEGQNVTLSCEQNLNHDAMYWYRQDPGQGLRLIYYSQIVNDFQKGDIAEGYSVSREKKESFPLTVTSAQKNPTAFYLCASSMGPDASFYEQYFGPGTRLTVT.

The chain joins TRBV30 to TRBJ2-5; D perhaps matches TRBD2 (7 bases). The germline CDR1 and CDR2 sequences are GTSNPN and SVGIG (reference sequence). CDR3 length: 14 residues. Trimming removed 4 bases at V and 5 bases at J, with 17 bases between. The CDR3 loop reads CAWNVGGQGETQYF. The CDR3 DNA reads TGTGCCTGGAACGTGGGAGGGCAGGGGGAGACCCAGTACTTC.

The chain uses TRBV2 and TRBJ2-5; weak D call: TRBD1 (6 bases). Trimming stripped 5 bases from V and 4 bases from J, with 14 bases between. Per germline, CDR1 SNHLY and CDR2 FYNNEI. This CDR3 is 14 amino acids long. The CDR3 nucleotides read TGTGCCAGCAGTCAAATTCCACAGGGAGAGACCCAGTACTTC. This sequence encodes CASSQIPQGETQYF.

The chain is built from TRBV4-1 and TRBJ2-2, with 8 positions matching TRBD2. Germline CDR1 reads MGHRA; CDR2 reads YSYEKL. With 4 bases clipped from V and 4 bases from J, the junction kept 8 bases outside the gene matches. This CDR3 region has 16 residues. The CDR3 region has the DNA TGCGCCAGCAGCCCCCGTGGAGCGGGGGCCACCGGGGAGCTGTTTTTT. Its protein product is CASSPRGAGATGELFF.

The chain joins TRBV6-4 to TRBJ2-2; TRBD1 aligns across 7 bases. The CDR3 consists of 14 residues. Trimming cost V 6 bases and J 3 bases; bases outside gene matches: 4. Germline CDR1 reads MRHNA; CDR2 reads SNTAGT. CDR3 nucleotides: TGTGCCAGCAGGACAGGGTGGGACACCGGGGAGCTGTTTTTT. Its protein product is CASRTGWDTGELFF.

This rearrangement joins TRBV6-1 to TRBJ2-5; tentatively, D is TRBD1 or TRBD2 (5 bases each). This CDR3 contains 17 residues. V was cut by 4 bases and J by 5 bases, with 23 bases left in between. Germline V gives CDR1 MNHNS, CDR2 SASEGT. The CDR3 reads CASSVHSGQGGGETQYF. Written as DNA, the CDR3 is TGTGCCAGCAGTGTCCATTCGGGGCAGGGCGGCGGGGAGACCCAGTACTTC.

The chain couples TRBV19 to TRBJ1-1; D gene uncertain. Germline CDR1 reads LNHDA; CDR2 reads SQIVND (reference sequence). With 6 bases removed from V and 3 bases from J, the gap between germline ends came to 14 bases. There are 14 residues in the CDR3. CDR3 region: CASRITVQDTEAFF. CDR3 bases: TGTGCCAGTAGGATAACAGTTCAGGACACTGAAGCTTTCTTT. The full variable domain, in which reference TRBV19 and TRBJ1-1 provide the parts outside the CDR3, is DGGITQSPKYLFRKEGQNVTLSCEQNLNHDAMYWYRQDPGQGLRLIYYSQIVNDFQKGDIAEGYSVSREKKESFPLTVTSAQKNPTAFYLCASRITVQDTEAFFGQGTRLTVV.

The CDR3 protein is CASSKTSGNTDTQYF. CDR3 nucleotide sequence: TGTGCCAGCAGCAAGACTAGCGGGAACACAGATACGCAGTATTTT. The chain carries TRBV16 and TRBJ2-3, with TRBD2 identical over 11 bases. The CDR3 covers 15 residues. The germline V gene has CDR1 KGHSY and CDR2 FQNENV. V shed 5 bases, J shed 2 bases, and the junction held 3 bases outside the gene matches.

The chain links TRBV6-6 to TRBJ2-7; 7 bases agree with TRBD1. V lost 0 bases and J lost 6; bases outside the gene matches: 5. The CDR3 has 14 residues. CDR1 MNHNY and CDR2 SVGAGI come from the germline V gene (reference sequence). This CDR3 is CASSYSGQHTEQYF. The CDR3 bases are TGTGCCAGCAGTTACTCGGGACAGCACACCGAGCAGTACTTC.

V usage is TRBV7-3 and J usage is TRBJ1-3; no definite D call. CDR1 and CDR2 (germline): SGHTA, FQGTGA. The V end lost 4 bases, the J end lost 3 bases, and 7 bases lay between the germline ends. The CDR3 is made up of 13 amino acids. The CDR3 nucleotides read TGTGCCAGCAGCTCCGACTTTGGAAACACCATATATTTT. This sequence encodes CASSSDFGNTIYF.

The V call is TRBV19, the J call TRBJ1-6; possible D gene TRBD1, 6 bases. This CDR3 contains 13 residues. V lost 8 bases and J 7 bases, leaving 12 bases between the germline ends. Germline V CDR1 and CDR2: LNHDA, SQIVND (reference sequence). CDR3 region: CASSDRRNSPLHF. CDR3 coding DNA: TGTGCCAGTTCGGACAGACGGAATTCACCCCTCCACTTT.

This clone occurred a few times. The CDR3 loop reads CASSPGTLTNEKLFF. The CDR3 DNA follows: TGCGCCAGCAGCCCGGGGACATTAACTAATGAAAAACTGTTTTTT. V gene TRBV4-1 combines with J gene TRBJ1-4, with D perhaps TRBD1 (6 bases). The germline gives CDR1 MGHRA, CDR2 YSYEKL. V dropped 4 bases and J dropped 1 base, with 10 bases sitting between them. This CDR3 comprises 15 residues.

The CDR3 reads CATRGAVVPYEQYF. In DNA, the CDR3 is TGTGCCACTAGAGGGGCAGTAGTCCCCTACGAGCAGTACTTC. V gene TRBV19 combines with J gene TRBJ2-7; either TRBD1 or TRBD2 may supply D (5 bases each). The germline V and J ends were trimmed by 10 bases and 2 bases, with 18 bases remaining between them. Germline-derived CDR1 and CDR2 are LNHDA and SQIVND (reference sequence). The CDR3 runs to 14 residues. Full variable domain (missing parts from reference TRBV19 and TRBJ2-7): DGGITQSPKYLFRKEGQNVTLSCEQNLNHDAMYWYRQDPGQGLRLIYYSQIVNDFQKGDIAEGYSVSREKKESFPLTVTSAQKNPTAFYLCATRGAVVPYEQYFGPGTRLTVT.

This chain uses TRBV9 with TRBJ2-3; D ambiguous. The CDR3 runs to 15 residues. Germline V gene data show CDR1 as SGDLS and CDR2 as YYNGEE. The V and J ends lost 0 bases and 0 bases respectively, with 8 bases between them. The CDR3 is CASSVAGASTDTQYF. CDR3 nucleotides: TGTGCCAGCAGCGTAGCCGGAGCTAGCACAGATACGCAGTATTTT.

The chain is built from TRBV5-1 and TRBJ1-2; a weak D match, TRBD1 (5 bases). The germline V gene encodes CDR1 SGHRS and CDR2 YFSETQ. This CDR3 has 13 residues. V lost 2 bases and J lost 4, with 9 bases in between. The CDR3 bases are TGCGCCAGCAGCTTACAGGAGGCCTATGGCTACACCTTC. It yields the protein CASSLQEAYGYTF. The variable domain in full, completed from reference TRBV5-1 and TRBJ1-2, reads KAGVTQTPRYLIKTRGQQVTLSCSPISGHRSVSWYQQTPGQGLQFLFEYFSETQRNKGNFPGRFSGRQFSNSRSEMNVSTLELGDSALYLCASSLQEAYGYTFGSGTRLTVV.